This passage covers 10 T cell receptor beta chains from one sample sequenced in a study of blood T cells in healthy people across ages. The authors ran a second PCR of roughly 6 to 12 cycles using a sample-barcoded 5' primer and a J-beta primer mix. TCRdb fed the 5' RACE reads into MiXCR, producing one record per CDR3 protein. Here the sample spans 1.2 million to 1.5 million distinct CDR3 sequences, around 55% being singletons. The sample consisted of blood. The receptor source for this set is a man between 18 and 29 years old in good health.

This clonotype was recorded a few times. V is TRBV28 and J is TRBJ1-1; no clear D gene. V gave up 6 bases and J gave up 5 bases, with 10 bases separating them. This CDR3 spans 12 amino acids. The V gene's germline CDR1 is MDHEN and CDR2 SYDVKM. The CDR3 protein is CASSRGWTEAFF. The CDR3 DNA reads TGTGCCAGCAGCCGGGGATGGACTGAAGCTTTCTTT. The full variable domain, with the rest looked up from reference TRBV28 and TRBJ1-1, is DVKVTQSSRYLVKRTGEKVFLECVQDMDHENMFWYRQDPGLGLRLIYFSYDVKMKEKGDIPEGYSVSREKKERFSLILESASTNQTSMYLCASSRGWTEAFFGQGTRLTVV.

CDR3 sequence (DNA): TGCAGTGCTAGACCCCCGGTGCTAGCGGGTTACAATGAGCAGTTCTTC. Protein product: CSARPPVLAGYNEQFF. This rearrangement joins TRBV20-1 to TRBJ2-1, with TRBD2 matching over 8 bases. Germline V gene lookup returns CDR1 DFQATT and CDR2 SNEGSKA (reference sequence). Trimming at V came to 2 bases and at J to 4 bases, leaving 10 bases not matched to a gene. There are 16 residues in the CDR3.

The rearrangement uses TRBV11-2 and TRBJ2-3; D tentatively fits TRBD1 or TRBD2 (5 bases each). The CDR3 is 14 residues long. Looked up from germline, CDR1 is SGHAT and CDR2 is FQNNGV. Trimming pared 1 base from V and 8 bases from J, leaving 13 bases between. The CDR3 sequence is CASSLGEGRATQYF. CDR3 nucleotides: TGTGCCAGCAGCTTAGGAGAGGGGCGAGCTACGCAGTATTTT.

The chain combines TRBV7-2 with TRBJ2-1, with D possibly TRBD2 on 7 matching bases. From germline, CDR1 is SGHTA and CDR2 FQGNSA. Trimming pared 6 bases from V and 4 bases from J, leaving 19 bases between. This CDR3 spans 16 amino acids. Here the CDR3 DNA reads TGTGCCAGCAGGTTTTCTGGCGGGGGCCTATACAATGAGCAGTTCTTC. Protein sequence: CASRFSGGGLYNEQFF.

This rearrangement joins TRBV6-6 to TRBJ1-1, with a tentative D call TRBD1 (5 bases). Germline V gene data show CDR1 as MNHNY and CDR2 as SVGAGI (reference sequence). Deletions cut 6 bases from V and 9 bases from J, with 14 bases between. The CDR3 covers 12 residues. The CDR3 sequence is CASSEPQGKAFF. DNA of the CDR3: TGTGCCAGCAGCGAACCTCAGGGAAAAGCTTTCTTT.

V is TRBV6-6 and J is TRBJ2-1; D gene uncertain. The CDR3 runs 13 residues. The germline V and J ends were trimmed by 2 bases and 7 bases, with 9 bases remaining between them. Germline CDR1 is MNHNY and CDR2 is SVGAGI (reference sequence). The CDR3 sequence: CASSYPNSNEQFF. The DNA for the CDR3 is TGTGCCAGCAGTTACCCCAACTCGAATGAGCAGTTCTTC.

The chain is built from TRBV29-1 and TRBJ2-3; D could derive from TRBD1 or TRBD2 (5 bases each). Between the trimmed V and J ends, which lost 4 bases and 4 bases, there was a span of 9 bases. Germline V gene lookup returns CDR1 SQVTM and CDR2 ANQGSEA. This CDR3 contains 12 residues. The CDR3 DNA reads TGCAGCGTTGTGCAGGGACCAGATACGCAGTATTTT. It encodes CSVVQGPDTQYF.

This rearrangement joins TRBV27 to TRBJ2-1; D is unresolved. Deletions cut 7 bases from V and 2 bases from J, with 9 bases between. There are 13 residues in the CDR3. Germline values: CDR1 MNHEY, CDR2 SMNVEV (reference sequence). The DNA for the CDR3 is TGTGCCAGCACTCCCCGGGCCTACAATGAGCAGTTCTTC. Translated, it gives CASTPRAYNEQFF.

The gene calls are TRBV7-6 and TRBJ2-3; no clear D. This CDR3 has 13 residues. Germline V CDR1 and CDR2: SGHVS, FNYEAQ. The V and J ends lost 5 bases and 2 bases respectively, with 8 bases between them. CDR3 DNA sequence: TGTGCCAGCAGCGTAATGGACACAGATACGCAGTATTTT. Translation gives CASSVMDTDTQYF.

This clonotype appeared a few times. V is TRBV5-1 and J is TRBJ2-7; possibly TRBD2 for D (5 bases). The CDR3 has 14 residues. The V and J ends lost 0 bases and 3 bases respectively, with 10 bases between them. Germline CDR1 is SGHRS and CDR2 is YFSETQ. The CDR3 sequence is CASSLAADYYEQYF. The CDR3, as DNA: TGCGCCAGCAGCTTGGCGGCAGACTACTACGAGCAGTACTTC.